This T cell receptor (beta chain) was identified during a study of human T cells and chemical hapten exposure. The overall study: The study patch tested 0.01% DPC on the upper back and read results at 6 days.

Study results and limitations: Donors had alopecia, so their immune response may differ from healthy people's.

As originally analysed: A per-sample median of roughly 91,000 TCRs was observed, with a range of roughly 20,000 to 690,600. TCRdb used MiXCR to reprocess the RACE reads, holding one entry per CDR3 protein. TCRdb's processing, not the authors', yielded these V and J calls. The table has about 82,000 distinct CDR3 sequences, 10% seen once. Time point denoted: patch test 2, 6 weeks after DPC sensitization. As to treatment: therapeutic diphenylcyclopropenone sensitization with weekly scalp DPC. Unfractionated whole blood yielded the extracted total RNA. Ten or more counts support this clonotype. As yet, its antigen is unknown. The sequences come from whole blood, collected in connection with sensitization to the hapten diphenylcyclopropenone (DPC). This receptor was identified in a woman in her 50s with alopecia areata. Some clones in this sample may be carry-over from other donors' samples.

This chain's CDR3 is CASSPNRERLRTQYF. In DNA form, the CDR3 reads TGTGCCAGCAGTCCTAACAGAGAGCGCCTACGGACCCAGTACTTC. The chain uses TRBV28 and TRBJ2-5; D is unresolved. Trimming removed 5 bases at V and 7 bases at J, with 20 bases between. This CDR3 is built from 15 residues. The germline V gene encodes CDR1 MDHEN and CDR2 SYDVKM.